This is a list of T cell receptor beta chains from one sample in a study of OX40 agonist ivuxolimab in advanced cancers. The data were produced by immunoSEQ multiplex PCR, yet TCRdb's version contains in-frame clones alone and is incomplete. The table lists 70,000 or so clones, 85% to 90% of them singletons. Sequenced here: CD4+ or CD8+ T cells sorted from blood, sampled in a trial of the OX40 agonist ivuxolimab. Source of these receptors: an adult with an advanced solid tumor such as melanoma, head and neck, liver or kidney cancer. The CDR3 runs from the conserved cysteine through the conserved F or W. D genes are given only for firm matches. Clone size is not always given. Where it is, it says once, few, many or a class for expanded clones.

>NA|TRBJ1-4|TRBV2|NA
CASIRMSSGKLFF
TGTGCCAGCATCAGAATGTCCTCGGGAAAACTGTTTTTT
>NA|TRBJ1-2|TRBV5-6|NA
CASSSRTRSYTF
TGTGCCAGCAGCTCCCGAACCCGGAGCTACACCTTC
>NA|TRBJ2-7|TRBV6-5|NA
CASRSRDPTHEQYF
TGTGCCAGCAGGAGCAGGGATCCCACCCACGAGCAGTACTTC
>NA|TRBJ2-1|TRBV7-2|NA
CASRRGGRVYNEQFF
TGTGCCAGCAGGCGAGGGGGTCGGGTCTACAATGAGCAGTTCTTC
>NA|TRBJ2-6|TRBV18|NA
CASSLGTTGANVLTF
TGTGCCAGCTCCCTGGGAACGACAGGGGCCAACGTCCTGACTTTC
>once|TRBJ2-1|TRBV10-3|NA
CAISESGGKTNEQFF
TGTGCCATCAGTGAGTCGGGCGGAAAGACGAATGAGCAGTTCTTC
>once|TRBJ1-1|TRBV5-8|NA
CASSLLENTEAFF
TGTGCCAGCAGCTTGTTGGAGAACACTGAAGCTTTCTTT
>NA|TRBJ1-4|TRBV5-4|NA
CASSLAGFNEKLFF
TGTGCCAGCAGCTTGGCAGGGTTTAATGAAAAACTGTTTTTT
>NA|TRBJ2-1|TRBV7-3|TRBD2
CASSLTSGRASEQFF
TGTGCCAGCAGCTTGACTAGCGGGAGGGCCAGTGAGCAGTTCTTC
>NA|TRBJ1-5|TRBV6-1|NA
CASSDSQGVNQPQHF
TGTGCCAGCAGTGATTCTCAGGGCGTCAATCAGCCCCAGCATTTT
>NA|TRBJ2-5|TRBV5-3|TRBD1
CARSPPTGAEETQYF
TGTGCCAGAAGCCCCCCGACAGGGGCGGAGGAGACCCAGTACTTC
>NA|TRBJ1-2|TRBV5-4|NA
CASRAASSYGYTF
TGTGCCAGCAGAGCTGCCAGCTCCTATGGCTACACCTTC
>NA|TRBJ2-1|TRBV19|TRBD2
CATRTSGGPGEQFF
TGTGCCACTCGGACTAGCGGGGGGCCGGGTGAGCAGTTCTTC